This T cell receptor (beta chain) was identified during a study of T cells after posttransplantation cyclophosphamide. Trimming took 2 bases from V and 2 from J; bases not matched to a gene: 6. The CDR3 loop spans 15 amino acids. Germline CDR1 SGHAT, CDR2 FQDESV (reference sequence). General study findings and limits: Recipient CMV seropositivity and CMV reactivation strongly tracked TRB clonality. Later blood repertoires were often dominated by clones from the donor CD8+ memory compartment. Skin or GI-infiltrating T cells shared few TRB sequences with blood.

Produced via immunoSEQ multiplex PCR; TCRdb's table is partial and in-frame only. The specimen has tens of thousands of clones, none found just once. This clone showed up many times. Antigen unknown. This chain links TRBV11-1 with TRBJ2-7; 7 bases are a match to TRBD1. The sequencing input was PBMCs. The clonotype comes from a man in his fifties or sixties in good health, CMV-negative, and a related stem cell transplant donor. CDR3 sequence: CASSLNGQVPYEQYF. The CDR3 nucleotides read TGTGCCAGCAGCTTAAACGGACAGGTGCCCTACGAGCAGTACTTC. Full variable domain (outside the CDR3, taken from reference TRBV11-1 and TRBJ2-7): EAEVAQSPRYKITEKSQAVAFWCDPISGHATLYWYRQILGQGPELLVQFQDESVVDDSQLPKDRFSAERLKGVDSTLKIQPAELGDSAMYLCASSLNGQVPYEQYFGPGTRLTVT.